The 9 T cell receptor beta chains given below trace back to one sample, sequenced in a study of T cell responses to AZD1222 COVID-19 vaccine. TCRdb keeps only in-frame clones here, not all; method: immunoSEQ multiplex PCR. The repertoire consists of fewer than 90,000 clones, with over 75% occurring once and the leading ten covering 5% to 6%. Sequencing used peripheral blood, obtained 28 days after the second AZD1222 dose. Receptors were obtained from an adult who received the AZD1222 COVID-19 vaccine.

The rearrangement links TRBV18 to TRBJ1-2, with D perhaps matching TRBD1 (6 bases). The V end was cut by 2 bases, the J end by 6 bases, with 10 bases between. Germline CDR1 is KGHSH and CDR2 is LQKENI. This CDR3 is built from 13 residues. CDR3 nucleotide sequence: TGTGCCAGCTCACCAGGCAGGGGTAATGGCTACACCTTC. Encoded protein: CASSPGRGNGYTF.

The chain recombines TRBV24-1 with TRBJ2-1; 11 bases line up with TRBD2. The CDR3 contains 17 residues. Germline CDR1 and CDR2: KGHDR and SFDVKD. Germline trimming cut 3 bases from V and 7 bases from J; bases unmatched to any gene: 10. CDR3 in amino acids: CATSDPAGLAGGNEQFF. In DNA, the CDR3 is TGTGCCACCAGTGATCCCGCGGGGCTAGCGGGGGGAAATGAGCAGTTCTTC.

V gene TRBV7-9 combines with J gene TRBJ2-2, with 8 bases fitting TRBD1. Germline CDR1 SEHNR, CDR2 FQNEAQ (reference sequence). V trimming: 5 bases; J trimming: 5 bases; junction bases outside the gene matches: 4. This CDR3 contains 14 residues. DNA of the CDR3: TGTGCCAGCAGCCCGCAGGGGGCAACCGGGGAGCTGTTTTTT. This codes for CASSPQGATGELFF. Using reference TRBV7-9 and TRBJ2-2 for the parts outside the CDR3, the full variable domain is DTGVSQNPRHKITKRGQNVTFRCDPISEHNRLYWYRQTLGQGPEFLTYFQNEAQLEKSRLLSDRFSAERPKGSFSTLEIQRTEQGDSAMYLCASSPQGATGELFFGEGSRLTVL.

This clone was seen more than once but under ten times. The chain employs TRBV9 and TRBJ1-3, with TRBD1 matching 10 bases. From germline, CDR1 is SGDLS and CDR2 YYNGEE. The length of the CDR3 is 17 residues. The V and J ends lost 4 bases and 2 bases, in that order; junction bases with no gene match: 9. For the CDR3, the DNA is TGTGCCAGCAGCCCCCGGACAGGGGGGATTGCTGGAAACACCATATATTTT. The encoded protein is CASSPRTGGIAGNTIYF.

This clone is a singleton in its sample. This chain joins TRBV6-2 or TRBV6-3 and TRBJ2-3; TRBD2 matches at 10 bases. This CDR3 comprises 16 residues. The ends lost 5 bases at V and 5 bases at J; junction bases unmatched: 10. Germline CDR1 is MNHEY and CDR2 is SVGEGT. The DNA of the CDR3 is TGTGCCAGCAGTGACCGCAGCGGGGGGGCCGAAGATACGCAGTATTTT. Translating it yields CASSDRSGGAEDTQYF.

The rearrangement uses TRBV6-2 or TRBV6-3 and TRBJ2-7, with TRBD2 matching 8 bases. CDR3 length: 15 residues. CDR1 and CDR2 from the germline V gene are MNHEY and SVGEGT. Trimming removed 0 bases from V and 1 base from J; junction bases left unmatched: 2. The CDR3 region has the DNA TGTGCCAGCAGTTACTCGACTAGCGCGTCCTACGAGCAGTACTTC. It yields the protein CASSYSTSASYEQYF.

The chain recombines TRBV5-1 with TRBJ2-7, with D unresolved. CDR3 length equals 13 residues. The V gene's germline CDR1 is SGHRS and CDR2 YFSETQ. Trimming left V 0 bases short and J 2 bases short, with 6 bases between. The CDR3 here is CASSLGAAYEQYF. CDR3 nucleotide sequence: TGCGCCAGCAGCTTGGGTGCCGCCTACGAGCAGTACTTC.

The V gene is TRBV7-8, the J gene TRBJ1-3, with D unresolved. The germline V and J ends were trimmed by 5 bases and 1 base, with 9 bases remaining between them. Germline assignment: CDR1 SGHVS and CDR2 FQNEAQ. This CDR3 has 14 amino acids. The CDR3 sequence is CASSPARSGNTIYF. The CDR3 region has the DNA TGTGCCAGCAGCCCCGCCAGATCTGGAAACACCATATATTTT.

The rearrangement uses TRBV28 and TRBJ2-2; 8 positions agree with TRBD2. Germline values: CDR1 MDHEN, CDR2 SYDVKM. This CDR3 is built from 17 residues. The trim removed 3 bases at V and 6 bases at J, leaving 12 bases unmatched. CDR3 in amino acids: CASSLSGLGEGSGELFF. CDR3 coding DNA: TGTGCCAGCAGTTTGTCGGGACTAGGGGAAGGTTCCGGGGAGCTGTTTTTT.